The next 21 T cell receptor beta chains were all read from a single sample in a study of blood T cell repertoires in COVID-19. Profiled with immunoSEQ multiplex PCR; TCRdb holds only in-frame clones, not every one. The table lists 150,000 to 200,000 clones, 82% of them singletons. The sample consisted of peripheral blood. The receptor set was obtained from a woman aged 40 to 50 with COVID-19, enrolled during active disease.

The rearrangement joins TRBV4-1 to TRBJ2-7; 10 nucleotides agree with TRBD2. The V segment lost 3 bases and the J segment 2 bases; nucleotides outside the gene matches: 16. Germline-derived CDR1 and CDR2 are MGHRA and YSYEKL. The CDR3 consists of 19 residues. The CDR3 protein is CASSHTTSGKSPNPYEQYF. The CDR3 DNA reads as TGCGCCAGCAGCCATACTACTAGCGGGAAGAGCCCCAACCCCTACGAGCAGTACTTC.

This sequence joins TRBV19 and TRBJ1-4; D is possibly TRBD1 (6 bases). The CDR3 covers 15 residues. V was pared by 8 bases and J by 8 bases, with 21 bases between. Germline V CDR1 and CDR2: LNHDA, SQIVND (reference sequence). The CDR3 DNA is TGTGCCAGTCGCAACGTCCCGGGACAAGGGGAAAAACTGTTTTTT. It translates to CASRNVPGQGEKLFF.

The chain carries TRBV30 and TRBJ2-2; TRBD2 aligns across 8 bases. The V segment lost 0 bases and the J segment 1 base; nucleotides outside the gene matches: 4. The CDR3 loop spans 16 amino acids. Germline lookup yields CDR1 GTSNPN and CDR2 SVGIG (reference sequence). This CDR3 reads CAWSVRSGVNTGELFF. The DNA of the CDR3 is TGTGCCTGGAGTGTACGTAGCGGGGTGAACACCGGGGAGCTGTTTTTT.

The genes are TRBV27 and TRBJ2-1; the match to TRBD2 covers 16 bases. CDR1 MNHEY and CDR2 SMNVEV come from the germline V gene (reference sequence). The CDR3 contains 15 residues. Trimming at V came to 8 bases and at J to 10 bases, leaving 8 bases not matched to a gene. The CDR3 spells CASAVGLAGGPEQFF. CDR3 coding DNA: TGTGCCAGCGCGGTGGGACTAGCGGGGGGGCCAGAGCAGTTCTTC.

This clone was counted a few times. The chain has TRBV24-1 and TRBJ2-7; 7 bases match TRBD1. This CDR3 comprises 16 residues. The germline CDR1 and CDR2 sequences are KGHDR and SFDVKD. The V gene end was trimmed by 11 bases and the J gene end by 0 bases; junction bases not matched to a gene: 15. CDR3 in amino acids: CARLHRDRNSSYEQYV. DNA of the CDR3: TGTGCCAGGCTTCACCGGGACAGAAATAGCTCCTACGAGCAGTACGTC.

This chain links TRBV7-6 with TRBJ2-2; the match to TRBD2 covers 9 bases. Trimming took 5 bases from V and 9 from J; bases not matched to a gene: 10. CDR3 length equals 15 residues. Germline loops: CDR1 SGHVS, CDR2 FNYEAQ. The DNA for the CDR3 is TGTGCCAGCAGCGATCGAGATAGCGGGAGTCGGGAGCTGTTTTTT. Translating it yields CASSDRDSGSRELFF.

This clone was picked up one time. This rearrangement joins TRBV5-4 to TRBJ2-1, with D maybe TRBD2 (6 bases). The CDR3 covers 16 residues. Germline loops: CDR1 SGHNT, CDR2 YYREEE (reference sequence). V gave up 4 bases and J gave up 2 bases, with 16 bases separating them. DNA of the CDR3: TGTGCCAGCAGCAGGGGAGGCGGAACAACCTACAATGAGCAGTTCTTC. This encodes CASSRGGGTTYNEQFF.

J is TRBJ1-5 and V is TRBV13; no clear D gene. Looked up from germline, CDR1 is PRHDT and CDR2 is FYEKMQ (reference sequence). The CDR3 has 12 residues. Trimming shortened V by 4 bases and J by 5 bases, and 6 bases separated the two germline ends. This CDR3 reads CASSSPDQPQHF. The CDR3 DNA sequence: TGTGCCAGCAGCTCTCCGGATCAGCCCCAGCATTTT.

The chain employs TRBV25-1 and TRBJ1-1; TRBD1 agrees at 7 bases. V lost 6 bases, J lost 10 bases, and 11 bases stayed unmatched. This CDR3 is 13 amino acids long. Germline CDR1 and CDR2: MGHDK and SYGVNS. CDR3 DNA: TGTGCCAGCAGCAGAGACGAGGGGGCTGCAGCTTTCTTT. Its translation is CASSRDEGAAAFF.

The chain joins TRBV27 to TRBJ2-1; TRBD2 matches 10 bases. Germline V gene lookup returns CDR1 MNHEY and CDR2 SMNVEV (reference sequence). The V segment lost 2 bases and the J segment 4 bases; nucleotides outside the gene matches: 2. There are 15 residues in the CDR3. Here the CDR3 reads CASSLGSGRYNEQFF. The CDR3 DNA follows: TGTGCCAGCAGTTTAGGTAGCGGGAGGTACAATGAGCAGTTCTTC.

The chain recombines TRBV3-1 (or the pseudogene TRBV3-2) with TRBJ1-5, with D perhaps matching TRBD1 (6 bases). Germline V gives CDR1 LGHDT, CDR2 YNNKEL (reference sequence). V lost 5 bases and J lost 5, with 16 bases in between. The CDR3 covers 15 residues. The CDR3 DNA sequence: TGTGCCAGCAGCGACACGACAGGTCCCCATCAGCCCCAGCATTTT. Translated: CASSDTTGPHQPQHF.

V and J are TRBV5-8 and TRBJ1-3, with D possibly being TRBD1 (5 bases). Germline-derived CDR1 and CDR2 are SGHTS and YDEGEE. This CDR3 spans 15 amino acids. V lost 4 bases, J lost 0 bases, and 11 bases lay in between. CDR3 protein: CASSERDFSGNTIYF. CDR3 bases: TGTGCCAGCAGCGAAAGGGACTTCTCTGGAAACACCATATATTTT.

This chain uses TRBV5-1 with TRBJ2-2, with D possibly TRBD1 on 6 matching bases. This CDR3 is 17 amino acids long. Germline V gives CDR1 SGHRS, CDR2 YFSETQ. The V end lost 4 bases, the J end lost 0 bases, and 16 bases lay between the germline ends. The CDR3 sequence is CASSIGSNRANTGELFF. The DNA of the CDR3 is TGCGCCAGCAGCATTGGCTCCAACAGGGCGAACACCGGGGAGCTGTTTTTT. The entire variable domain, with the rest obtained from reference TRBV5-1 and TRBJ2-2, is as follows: KAGVTQTPRYLIKTRGQQVTLSCSPISGHRSVSWYQQTPGQGLQFLFEYFSETQRNKGNFPGRFSGRQFSNSRSEMNVSTLELGDSALYLCASSIGSNRANTGELFFGEGSRLTVL.

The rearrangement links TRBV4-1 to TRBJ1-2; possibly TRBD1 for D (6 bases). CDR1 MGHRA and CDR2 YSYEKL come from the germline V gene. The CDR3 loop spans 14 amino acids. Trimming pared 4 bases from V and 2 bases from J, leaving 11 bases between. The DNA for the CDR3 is TGCGCCAGCAGCCGAAAACAGGGAAACTATGGCTACACCTTC. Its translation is CASSRKQGNYGYTF.

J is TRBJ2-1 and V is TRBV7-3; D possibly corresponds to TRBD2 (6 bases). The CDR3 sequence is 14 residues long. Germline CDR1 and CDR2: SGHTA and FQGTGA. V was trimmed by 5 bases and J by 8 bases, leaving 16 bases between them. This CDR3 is CASSAGLSWDEQFF. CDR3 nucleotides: TGTGCCAGCAGCGCCGGACTATCTTGGGATGAGCAGTTCTTC.

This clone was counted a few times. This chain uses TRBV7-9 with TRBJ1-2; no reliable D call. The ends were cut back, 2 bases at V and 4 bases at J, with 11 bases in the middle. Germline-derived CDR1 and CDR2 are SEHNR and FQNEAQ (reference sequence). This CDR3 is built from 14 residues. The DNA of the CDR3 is TGTGCCAGCAGCTTATCCCCGGGAAGCTATGGCTACACCTTC. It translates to CASSLSPGSYGYTF.

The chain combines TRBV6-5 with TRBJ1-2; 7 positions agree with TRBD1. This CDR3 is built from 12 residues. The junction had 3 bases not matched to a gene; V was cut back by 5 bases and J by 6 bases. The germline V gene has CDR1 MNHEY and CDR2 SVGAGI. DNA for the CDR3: TGTGCCAGCAGTCGACAGGGTGATGGCTACACCTTC. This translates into CASSRQGDGYTF.

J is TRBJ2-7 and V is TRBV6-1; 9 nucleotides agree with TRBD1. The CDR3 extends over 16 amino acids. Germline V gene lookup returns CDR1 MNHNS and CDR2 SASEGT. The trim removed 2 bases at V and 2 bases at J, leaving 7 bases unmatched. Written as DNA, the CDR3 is TGTGCCAGCAGTGAATGGGCACAGGGGGCCCCCTACGAGCAGTACGTC. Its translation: CASSEWAQGAPYEQYV.

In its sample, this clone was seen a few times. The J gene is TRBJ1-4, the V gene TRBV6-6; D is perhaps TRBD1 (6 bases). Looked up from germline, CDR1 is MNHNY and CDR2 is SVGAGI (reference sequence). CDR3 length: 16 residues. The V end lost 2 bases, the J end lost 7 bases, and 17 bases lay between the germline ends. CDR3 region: CASSYGPGQGSEKLFF. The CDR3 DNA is TGTGCCAGCAGTTACGGCCCGGGGCAGGGGAGTGAAAAACTGTTTTTT.

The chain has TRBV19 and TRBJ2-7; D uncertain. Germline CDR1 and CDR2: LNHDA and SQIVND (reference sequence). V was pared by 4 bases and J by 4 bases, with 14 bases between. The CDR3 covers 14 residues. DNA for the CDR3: TGTGCCAGTAGTAACTATGGATCCGCTTACGAGCAGTACTTC. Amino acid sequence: CASSNYGSAYEQYF.

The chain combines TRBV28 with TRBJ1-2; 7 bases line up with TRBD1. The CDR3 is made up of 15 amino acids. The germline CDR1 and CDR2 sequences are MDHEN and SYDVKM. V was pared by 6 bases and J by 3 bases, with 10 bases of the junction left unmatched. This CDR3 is CASRPTGISDYGYTF. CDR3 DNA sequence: TGTGCCAGCAGACCGACAGGGATTTCTGACTATGGCTACACCTTC.